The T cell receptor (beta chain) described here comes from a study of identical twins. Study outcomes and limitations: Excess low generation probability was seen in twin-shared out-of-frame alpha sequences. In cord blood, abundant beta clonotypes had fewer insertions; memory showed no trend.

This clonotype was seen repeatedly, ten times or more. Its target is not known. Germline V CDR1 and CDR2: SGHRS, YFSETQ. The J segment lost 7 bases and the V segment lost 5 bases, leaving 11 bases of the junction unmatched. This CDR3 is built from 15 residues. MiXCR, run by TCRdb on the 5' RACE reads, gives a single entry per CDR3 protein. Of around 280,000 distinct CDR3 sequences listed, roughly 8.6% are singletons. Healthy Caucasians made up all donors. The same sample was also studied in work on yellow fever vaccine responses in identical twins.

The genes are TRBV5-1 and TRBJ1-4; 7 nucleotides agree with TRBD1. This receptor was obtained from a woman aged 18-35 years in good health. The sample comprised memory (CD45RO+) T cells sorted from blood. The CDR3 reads CASSRLDREAEKLFF. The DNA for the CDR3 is TGCGCCAGCAGTCGACTAGACAGGGAAGCTGAAAAACTGTTTTTT.